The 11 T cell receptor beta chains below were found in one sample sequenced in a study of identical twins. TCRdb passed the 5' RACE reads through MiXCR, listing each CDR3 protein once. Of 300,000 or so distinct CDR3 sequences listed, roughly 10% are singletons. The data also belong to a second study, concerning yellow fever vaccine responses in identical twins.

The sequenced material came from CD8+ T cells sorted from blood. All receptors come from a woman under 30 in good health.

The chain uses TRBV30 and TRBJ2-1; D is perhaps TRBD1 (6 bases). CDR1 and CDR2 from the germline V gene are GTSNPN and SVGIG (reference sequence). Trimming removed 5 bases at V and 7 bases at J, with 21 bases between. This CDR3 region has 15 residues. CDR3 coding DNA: TGTGCCTGGGAGGACCTTGGGGGCCCCAGGAATGAGCAGTTCTTC. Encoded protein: CAWEDLGGPRNEQFF.

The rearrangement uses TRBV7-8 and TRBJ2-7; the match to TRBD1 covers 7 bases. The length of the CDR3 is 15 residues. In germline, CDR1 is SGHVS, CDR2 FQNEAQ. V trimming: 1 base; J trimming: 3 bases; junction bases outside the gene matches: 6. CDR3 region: CASSLDRGSGYEQYF. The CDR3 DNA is TGTGCCAGCAGCTTAGACAGGGGTTCCGGCTACGAGCAGTACTTC.

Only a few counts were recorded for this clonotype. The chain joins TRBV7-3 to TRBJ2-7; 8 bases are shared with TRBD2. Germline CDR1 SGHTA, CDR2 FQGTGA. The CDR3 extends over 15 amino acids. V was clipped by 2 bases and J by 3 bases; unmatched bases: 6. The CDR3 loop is CASSLYLGTSYEQYF. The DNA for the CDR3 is TGTGCCAGCAGCTTATATCTTGGGACTAGCTACGAGCAGTACTTC.

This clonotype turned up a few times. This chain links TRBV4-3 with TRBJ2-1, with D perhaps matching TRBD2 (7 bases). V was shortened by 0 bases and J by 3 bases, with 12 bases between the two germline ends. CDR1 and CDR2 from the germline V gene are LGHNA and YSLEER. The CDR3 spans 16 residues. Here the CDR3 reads CASSQEGGGHYNEQFF. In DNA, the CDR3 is TGCGCCAGCAGCCAAGAGGGCGGGGGACACTACAATGAGCAGTTCTTC.

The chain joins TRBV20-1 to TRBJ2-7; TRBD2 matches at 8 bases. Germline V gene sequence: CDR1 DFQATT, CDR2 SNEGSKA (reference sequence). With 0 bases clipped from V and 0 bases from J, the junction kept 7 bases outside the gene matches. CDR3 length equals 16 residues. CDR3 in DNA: TGCAGTGCTAGAGACGGACGCGGGGGGTCCTCCTACGAGCAGTACTTC. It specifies CSARDGRGGSSYEQYF.

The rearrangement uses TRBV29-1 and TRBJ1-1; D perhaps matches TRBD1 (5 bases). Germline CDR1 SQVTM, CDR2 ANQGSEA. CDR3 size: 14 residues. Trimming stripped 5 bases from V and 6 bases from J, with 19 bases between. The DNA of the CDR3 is TGCAGCGTTTATTCCGGGACCCGTGACCCTGAAGCTTTCTTT. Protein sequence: CSVYSGTRDPEAFF.

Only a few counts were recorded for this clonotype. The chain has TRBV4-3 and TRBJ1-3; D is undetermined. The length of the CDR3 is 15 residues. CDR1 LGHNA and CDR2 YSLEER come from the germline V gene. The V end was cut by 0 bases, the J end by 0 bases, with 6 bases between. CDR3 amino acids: CASSQDQLSGNTIYF. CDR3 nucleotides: TGCGCCAGCAGCCAAGATCAACTCTCTGGAAACACCATATATTTT.

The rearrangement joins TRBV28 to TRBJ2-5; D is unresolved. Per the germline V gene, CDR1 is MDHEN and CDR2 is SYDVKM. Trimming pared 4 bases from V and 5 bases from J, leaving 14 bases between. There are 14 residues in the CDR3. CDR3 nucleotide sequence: TGTGCCAGCAGTTACGGCAGGCCGCGGGAGACCCAGTACTTC. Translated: CASSYGRPRETQYF.

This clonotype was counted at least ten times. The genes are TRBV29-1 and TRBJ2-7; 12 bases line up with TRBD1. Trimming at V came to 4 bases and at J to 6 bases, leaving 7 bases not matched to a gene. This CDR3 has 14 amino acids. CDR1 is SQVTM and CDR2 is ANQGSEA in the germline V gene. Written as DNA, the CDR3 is TGCAGCGTTGTGTGGGGACAGGGGGCTACCGAGCAGTACTTC. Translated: CSVVWGQGATEQYF.

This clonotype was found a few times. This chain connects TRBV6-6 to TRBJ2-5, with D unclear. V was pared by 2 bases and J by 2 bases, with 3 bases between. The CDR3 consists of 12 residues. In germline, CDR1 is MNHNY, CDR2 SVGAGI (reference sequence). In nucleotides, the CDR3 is TGTGCCAGCAGTTACACACAAGAGACCCAGTACTTC. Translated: CASSYTQETQYF.

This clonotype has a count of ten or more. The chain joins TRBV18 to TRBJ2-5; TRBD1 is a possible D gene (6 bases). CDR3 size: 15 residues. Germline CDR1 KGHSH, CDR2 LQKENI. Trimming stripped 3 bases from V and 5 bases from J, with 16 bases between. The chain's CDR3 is CASSPKDSPWETQYF. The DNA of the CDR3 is TGTGCCAGCTCACCTAAGGACAGTCCATGGGAGACCCAGTACTTC.